Sequencing of this T cell receptor beta chain was carried out in a study of cytomegalovirus exposure and HLA in healthy donors. Overall study findings and caveats: Rare TCR sequences dominated, though some public TCRs recurred in many donors. Clusters of TCRs from the first cohort tended to co-occur in the 110 or so validation repertoires (as a later analysis found). Specific recognition of CMV antigens was confirmed in vitro for three chains (all CMV-associated). Researchers counted around 150 TCR beta chains as cytomegalovirus-associated.

A word on this clone: Its antigen is currently unknown.

J lost 8 bases, V lost 3 bases, and 11 bases had no gene match. The CDR3 extends over 15 amino acids. The germline gives CDR1 SGDLS, CDR2 YYNGEE. Here immunoSEQ multiplex PCR was the method, and the copy in TCRdb shows in-frame clones only, minus some. The repertoire holds under 50,000 clones, with 90% to 95% as singletons. The source material was PBMCs. This sequence was found in a woman aged 18-30 years in good health and CMV-seropositive. V is TRBV9 and J is TRBJ2-1, with 7 bases aligning to TRBD2. In nucleotides, the CDR3 is TGTGCCAGCAGCGAGGCCGGGACCGGGGGGTATGAGCAGTTCTTC. It encodes CASSEAGTGGYEQFF. The variable domain in full, with the rest retrieved from reference TRBV9 and TRBJ2-1, is DSGVTQTPKHLITATGQRVTLRCSPRSGDLSVYWYQQSLDQGLQFLIQYYNGEERAKGNILERFSAQQFPDLHSELNLSSLELGDSALYFCASSEAGTGGYEQFFGPGTRLTVL.